This TCR beta chain was sequenced during a study of blood T cell repertoires in COVID-19. Sequenced by immunoSEQ multiplex PCR; TCRdb stores in-frame clones only, minus some. The repertoire holds tens of thousands of clones, with 86% as singletons. V shed 4 bases and J shed 3 bases, with 11 bases lying between them. The CDR3 loop spans 13 amino acids. Germline V gives CDR1 SGHTS, CDR2 YDEGEE. Sequencing was performed on peripheral blood. The chain uses TRBV5-8 and TRBJ2-7; possibly TRBD1 for D (6 bases). The TCR comes from a woman older than 75 with acute or convalescent COVID-19. The CDR3 nucleotides read TGTGCCAGCAGCGGGCACAGGGTCTACGAGCAGTACTTC. It encodes CASSGHRVYEQYF.